This TCR beta chain was recovered during a study of blood T cell repertoires in COVID-19. In the study overall: Donors in the United States, Italy and Spain gave samples during acute or convalescent COVID-19. PBMCs, B-cell-depleted T cells, or T cells were the source of the cDNA or gDNA that made up the material.

This clone was seen only a few times. V was cut by 1 base and J by 1 base, with 8 bases left in between. Germline V CDR1 and CDR2: SGHDN, FVKESK. This CDR3 has 15 amino acids. In the original analysis: Nucleated cell counts were estimated from reference gene primer amplification. TCRdb's copy holds only in-frame clones and misses some; the assay was immunoSEQ multiplex PCR. Clone size and V and J calls were adopted from that table, with D and trimming inferred from the DNA. The profile shows 200,000 to 250,000 clones, 75% to 85% of them singletons. This receptor was identified in a woman in her 70s with acute or convalescent COVID-19. Sequencing was carried out using peripheral blood. V gene TRBV14 combines with J gene TRBJ1-3; weak D call: TRBD1 (5 bases). The CDR3 protein is CASSQVGVSGNTIYF. DNA for the CDR3: TGTGCCAGCAGCCAAGTAGGGGTATCTGGAAACACCATATATTTT. Together with reference TRBV14 and TRBJ1-3, the CDR3 gives the full variable domain: EAGVTQFPSHSVIEKGQTVTLRCDPISGHDNLYWYRRVMGKEIKFLLHFVKESKQDESGMPNNRFLAERTGGTYSTLKVQPAELEDSGVYFCASSQVGVSGNTIYFGEGSWLTVV.